A selection of T cell receptor beta chains follows, all from one sample in a study of blood T cell repertoires in COVID-19. The data were produced by immunoSEQ multiplex PCR, yet TCRdb's version contains in-frame clones alone and is incomplete. Among about 260,000 clones listed, 70% to 90% were seen once. Sequenced sample: peripheral blood. The receptors here all came from a woman aged 40 to 55 with acute or convalescent COVID-19. CDR3s include the opening cysteine and the closing phenylalanine or tryptophan. A D gene is named only where the DNA matches it firmly. For some rows the clone size is stated as once, few or many, or as a class when expanded; others skip it.

v_gene: TRBV7-9; d_gene: .; j_gene: TRBJ1-2; abundance: once; CDR3aa: CASSLTRNGYTF; CDR3nt: TGTGCCAGCAGTTTAACTAGGAATGGCTACACCTTC
v_gene: TRBV5-1; d_gene: TRBD1; j_gene: TRBJ1-2; abundance: .; CDR3aa: CASSPGQGTYGYTF; CDR3nt: TGCGCCAGCAGCCCGGGACAGGGGACATATGGCTACACCTTC
v_gene: TRBV7-2; d_gene: .; j_gene: TRBJ2-3; abundance: .; CDR3aa: CASSFRRGGSSTDTQYF; CDR3nt: TGTGCCAGCAGCTTTCGAAGGGGCGGTAGCAGCACAGATACGCAGTATTTT
v_gene: TRBV6-1; d_gene: TRBD1; j_gene: TRBJ1-6; abundance: .; CDR3aa: CASSITGERSPLHF; CDR3nt: TGTGCCAGCAGTATCACAGGGGAGCGCTCACCCCTCCACTTT
v_gene: TRBV9; d_gene: TRBD1; j_gene: TRBJ1-2; abundance: .; CDR3aa: CASSGQGGFWGYTF; CDR3nt: TGTGCCAGCAGCGGACAGGGCGGGTTTTGGGGCTACACCTTC
v_gene: TRBV11-2; d_gene: TRBD2; j_gene: TRBJ2-5; abundance: .; CDR3aa: CASSLGWTSGVQETQYF; CDR3nt: TGTGCCAGCAGCTTAGGATGGACTAGCGGGGTTCAAGAGACCCAGTACTTC
v_gene: TRBV5-1; d_gene: TRBD1; j_gene: TRBJ1-2; abundance: .; CDR3aa: CASSGTGGNYGYTF; CDR3nt: TGCGCCAGCTCCGGGACAGGGGGTAACTATGGCTACACCTTC
v_gene: TRBV27; d_gene: .; j_gene: TRBJ2-4; abundance: .; CDR3aa: CASSLYSGGNIQYF; CDR3nt: TGTGCCAGCAGTTTATATTCCGGGGGAAACATTCAGTACTTC
v_gene: TRBV3-1/TRBV3-2; d_gene: .; j_gene: TRBJ1-1; abundance: few; CDR3aa: CASSQEGAGEAFF; CDR3nt: TGTGCCAGCAGCCAAGAAGGGGCGGGGGAAGCTTTCTTT
v_gene: TRBV5-8; d_gene: TRBD1; j_gene: TRBJ2-5; abundance: .; CDR3aa: CASSLAGAGGGETQYF; CDR3nt: TGTGCCAGCAGCTTGGCCGGGGCAGGGGGCGGGGAGACCCAGTACTTC
v_gene: TRBV5-1; d_gene: TRBD2; j_gene: TRBJ2-1; abundance: .; CDR3aa: CASSLVLAGGYNEQFF; CDR3nt: TGCGCCAGCAGCTTGGTTCTAGCGGGGGGGTACAATGAGCAGTTCTTC
v_gene: TRBV6-5; d_gene: TRBD1; j_gene: TRBJ1-2; abundance: .; CDR3aa: CASSYSGTGGAYGYTF; CDR3nt: TGTGCCAGCAGTTACTCGGGGACAGGGGGCGCCTATGGCTACACCTTC
v_gene: TRBV15; d_gene: TRBD1; j_gene: TRBJ1-6; abundance: .; CDR3aa: CATSRDRGLSPLHF; CDR3nt: TGTGCCACCAGCCGGGACAGGGGGCTTTCACCCCTCCACTTT
v_gene: TRBV4-1; d_gene: .; j_gene: TRBJ1-2; abundance: few; CDR3aa: CASSGTLNYGYTF; CDR3nt: TGCGCCAGCAGCGGCACGCTTAACTATGGCTACACCTTC
v_gene: TRBV2; d_gene: .; j_gene: TRBJ1-1; abundance: .; CDR3aa: CATRRQSNTEAFF; CDR3nt: TGTGCCACCCGCAGGCAGTCGAACACTGAAGCTTTCTTT
v_gene: TRBV9; d_gene: TRBD1; j_gene: TRBJ2-3; abundance: .; CDR3aa: CASSLLGTGGSDTQYF; CDR3nt: TGTGCCAGCAGCCTGTTGGGGACAGGGGGCTCAGATACGCAGTATTTT
v_gene: TRBV6-5; d_gene: TRBD2; j_gene: TRBJ2-2; abundance: .; CDR3aa: CASSYSGGDTGELFF; CDR3nt: TGTGCCAGCAGTTACTCGGGGGGGGACACCGGGGAGCTGTTTTTT
v_gene: TRBV6-5; d_gene: TRBD1; j_gene: TRBJ1-2; abundance: .; CDR3aa: CASSYHRGRGNYGYTF; CDR3nt: TGTGCCAGCAGTTACCACAGGGGGCGCGGAAACTATGGCTACACCTTC
v_gene: TRBV6-5; d_gene: TRBD1; j_gene: TRBJ1-5; abundance: .; CDR3aa: CASSSPGTDQHF; CDR3nt: TGTGCCAGCAGTTCCCCCGGGACAGACCAGCATTTT
v_gene: TRBV3-1/TRBV3-2; d_gene: TRBD2; j_gene: TRBJ2-2; abundance: .; CDR3aa: CASSQVGGANTGELFF; CDR3nt: TGTGCCAGCAGCCAAGTCGGGGGGGCGAACACCGGGGAGCTGTTTTTT
v_gene: TRBV6-5; d_gene: .; j_gene: TRBJ1-2; abundance: .; CDR3aa: CASRRVGGYGYTF; CDR3nt: TGTGCCAGCAGACGAGTGGGAGGCTATGGCTACACCTTC
v_gene: TRBV6-1; d_gene: .; j_gene: TRBJ1-1; abundance: few; CDR3aa: CASSEDRPGNTEAFF; CDR3nt: TGTGCCAGCAGTGAAGACCGTCCAGGGAACACTGAAGCTTTCTTT
v_gene: TRBV9; d_gene: TRBD1; j_gene: TRBJ1-6; abundance: .; CDR3aa: CASSERPLGETGGNSPLHF; CDR3nt: TGTGCCAGCAGCGAACGACCCTTGGGCGAGACAGGGGGGAATTCGCCCCTCCACTTT
v_gene: TRBV19; d_gene: .; j_gene: TRBJ1-1; abundance: .; CDR3aa: CASSRVANGNTEAFF; CDR3nt: TGTGCCAGTAGCAGGGTGGCGAACGGGAACACTGAAGCTTTCTTT
v_gene: TRBV7-2; d_gene: .; j_gene: TRBJ1-2; abundance: .; CDR3aa: CASSLGGGSYGYTF; CDR3nt: TGTGCCAGCAGCTTAGGGGGGGGGAGCTATGGCTACACCTTC
v_gene: TRBV6-6; d_gene: TRBD1; j_gene: TRBJ1-1; abundance: .; CDR3aa: CASSSLGQRMNTEAFF; CDR3nt: TGTGCCAGCAGCTCCCTGGGACAGCGTATGAACACTGAAGCTTTCTTT
v_gene: TRBV7-3; d_gene: TRBD1; j_gene: TRBJ2-3; abundance: .; CDR3aa: CASSLSFGTGGTDTQYF; CDR3nt: TGTGCCAGCAGCCTCTCCTTCGGGACAGGGGGCACAGATACGCAGTATTTT
v_gene: TRBV18; d_gene: .; j_gene: TRBJ1-2; abundance: .; CDR3aa: CASSPRDISGDGGYTF; CDR3nt: TGTGCCAGCTCACCCCGGGACATATCAGGGGATGGTGGCTACACCTTC
v_gene: TRBV4-1; d_gene: .; j_gene: TRBJ2-1; abundance: .; CDR3aa: CASSHITSGEQFF; CDR3nt: TGCGCCAGCAGCCATATCACCTCGGGGGAGCAGTTCTTC
v_gene: TRBV24-1; d_gene: TRBD2; j_gene: TRBJ2-3; abundance: once; CDR3aa: CATGLAGSTDTQYF; CDR3nt: TGTGCCACCGGACTAGCGGGGAGCACAGATACGCAGTATTTT
v_gene: TRBV6-5; d_gene: .; j_gene: TRBJ1-1; abundance: .; CDR3aa: CASRRPGDGNTEAFF; CDR3nt: TGTGCCAGCCGGAGGCCAGGGGATGGGAACACTGAAGCTTTCTTT
v_gene: TRBV14; d_gene: TRBD1; j_gene: TRBJ1-1; abundance: .; CDR3aa: CASSRRQGDMNTEAFF; CDR3nt: TGTGCCAGCAGCCGGCGACAGGGAGATATGAACACTGAAGCTTTCTTT
v_gene: TRBV5-4; d_gene: TRBD2; j_gene: TRBJ2-1; abundance: .; CDR3aa: CASSEAGGHNEQFF; CDR3nt: TGTGCCAGCAGCGAAGCGGGGGGTCACAATGAGCAGTTCTTC
v_gene: TRBV5-6; d_gene: TRBD2; j_gene: TRBJ2-1; abundance: once; CDR3aa: CASSFGGVNNEQFF; CDR3nt: TGTGCCAGCAGCTTTGGGGGGGTGAACAATGAGCAGTTCTTC
v_gene: TRBV24-1; d_gene: TRBD2; j_gene: TRBJ2-1; abundance: .; CDR3aa: CATSEPSGGLFGNEQFF; CDR3nt: TGTGCCACCAGTGAGCCTAGCGGGGGCCTTTTCGGAAATGAGCAGTTCTTC
v_gene: TRBV19; d_gene: .; j_gene: TRBJ1-3; abundance: few; CDR3aa: CASSPGGSLNTIYF; CDR3nt: TGTGCCAGTAGTCCGGGAGGGAGTCTCAACACCATATATTTT
v_gene: TRBV6-6; d_gene: .; j_gene: TRBJ1-5; abundance: .; CDR3aa: CASIAGDYSNQPQHF; CDR3nt: TGTGCCAGCATCGCAGGGGATTATAGCAATCAGCCCCAGCATTTT
v_gene: TRBV30; d_gene: .; j_gene: TRBJ1-5; abundance: .; CDR3aa: CAWSPAGYQPQHF; CDR3nt: TGTGCCTGGAGTCCGGCAGGGTATCAGCCCCAGCATTTT
v_gene: TRBV2; d_gene: .; j_gene: TRBJ2-5; abundance: .; CDR3aa: CASSEDQGVGETQYF; CDR3nt: TGTGCCAGCAGTGAAGACCAAGGGGTTGGGGAGACCCAGTACTTC
v_gene: TRBV10-1; d_gene: .; j_gene: TRBJ2-5; abundance: .; CDR3aa: CASSVRQVSLETQYF; CDR3nt: TGCGCCAGCAGTGTTAGACAGGTCTCGTTAGAGACCCAGTACTTC
v_gene: TRBV10-3; d_gene: TRBD2; j_gene: TRBJ2-2; abundance: .; CDR3aa: CAISARLAGGNTGELFF; CDR3nt: TGTGCCATCAGTGCAAGACTAGCGGGGGGGAACACCGGGGAGCTGTTTTTT
v_gene: TRBV2; d_gene: TRBD1; j_gene: TRBJ2-1; abundance: .; CDR3aa: CASSALQGANEQFF; CDR3nt: TGTGCCAGCAGTGCCCTTCAGGGGGCGAATGAGCAGTTCTTC
v_gene: TRBV30; d_gene: .; j_gene: TRBJ2-1; abundance: .; CDR3aa: CAWSQSGYNEQFF; CDR3nt: TGTGCCTGGAGTCAATCGGGGTACAATGAGCAGTTCTTC
v_gene: TRBV14; d_gene: TRBD1; j_gene: TRBJ1-6; abundance: .; CDR3aa: CASSQSTGYGSPLHF; CDR3nt: TGTGCCAGCAGCCAATCGACAGGGTACGGTTCACCCCTCCACTTT
v_gene: TRBV2; d_gene: .; j_gene: TRBJ1-2; abundance: once; CDR3aa: CASSEGGQGGYTF; CDR3nt: TGTGCCAGCAGCGAAGGGGGGCAGGGAGGCTACACCTTC
v_gene: TRBV6-5; d_gene: .; j_gene: TRBJ2-5; abundance: .; CDR3aa: CASSYLGGSETQYF; CDR3nt: TGTGCCAGCAGTTACCTTGGGGGGTCGGAGACCCAGTACTTC
v_gene: TRBV19; d_gene: TRBD1; j_gene: TRBJ1-4; abundance: once; CDR3aa: CASRKDRITNEKLFF; CDR3nt: TGTGCCAGTAGGAAGGACAGGATCACTAATGAAAAACTGTTTTTT
v_gene: TRBV7-9; d_gene: TRBD1; j_gene: TRBJ1-2; abundance: many; CDR3aa: CASSLGGQENYGYTF; CDR3nt: TGTGCCAGCAGCTTAGGCGGACAGGAAAACTATGGCTACACCTTC
v_gene: TRBV30; d_gene: .; j_gene: TRBJ1-2; abundance: .; CDR3aa: CAWGGEAANYGYTF; CDR3nt: TGTGCCTGGGGGGGGGAGGCAGCCAACTATGGCTACACCTTC
v_gene: TRBV5-4; d_gene: .; j_gene: TRBJ1-2; abundance: .; CDR3aa: CASSSSSISSYGYTF; CDR3nt: TGTGCCAGCAGCTCCTCCTCGATCTCTAGCTATGGCTACACCTTC
v_gene: TRBV9; d_gene: .; j_gene: TRBJ2-3; abundance: .; CDR3aa: CASSPRGGGTDTQYF; CDR3nt: TGTGCCAGCAGCCCACGTGGGGGCGGCACAGATACGCAGTATTTT
v_gene: TRBV24-1; d_gene: .; j_gene: TRBJ2-5; abundance: .; CDR3aa: CATSDQGRETQYF; CDR3nt: TGTGCCACCAGTGATCAGGGCCGAGAGACCCAGTACTTC
v_gene: TRBV7-8; d_gene: TRBD1; j_gene: TRBJ2-3; abundance: .; CDR3aa: CASSPWEWGTGDPTDTQYF; CDR3nt: TGTGCCAGCAGCCCCTGGGAGTGGGGGACAGGGGACCCCACAGATACGCAGTATTTT
v_gene: TRBV5-1; d_gene: .; j_gene: TRBJ1-2; abundance: once; CDR3aa: CASSLAGYGYTF; CDR3nt: TGCGCCAGCAGCTTGGCGGGCTATGGCTACACCTTC
v_gene: TRBV9; d_gene: .; j_gene: TRBJ1-2; abundance: once; CDR3aa: CASSVETRDYGYTF; CDR3nt: TGTGCCAGCAGCGTAGAAACCAGGGACTATGGCTACACCTTC